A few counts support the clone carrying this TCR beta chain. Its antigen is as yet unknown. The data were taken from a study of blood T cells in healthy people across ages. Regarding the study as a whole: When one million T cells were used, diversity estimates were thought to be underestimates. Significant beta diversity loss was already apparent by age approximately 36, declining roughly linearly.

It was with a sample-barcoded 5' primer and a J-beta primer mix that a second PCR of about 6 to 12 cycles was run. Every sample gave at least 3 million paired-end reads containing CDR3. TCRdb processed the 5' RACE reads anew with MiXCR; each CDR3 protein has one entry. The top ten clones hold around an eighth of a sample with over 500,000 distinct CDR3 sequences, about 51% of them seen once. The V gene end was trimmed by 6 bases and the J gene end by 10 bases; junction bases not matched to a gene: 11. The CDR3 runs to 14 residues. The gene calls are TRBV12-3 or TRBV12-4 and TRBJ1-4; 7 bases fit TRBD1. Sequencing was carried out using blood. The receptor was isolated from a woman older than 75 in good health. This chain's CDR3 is CASSPTGLIGKLFF. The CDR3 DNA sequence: TGTGCCAGCAGCCCGACAGGGTTAATAGGAAAACTGTTTTTT.